A selection of T cell receptor beta chains follows, all from one sample in a study of T-cell reconstitution after alpha-beta-depleted transplantation in children. TCRdb analysed the PCR reads with MiXCR anew, one entry per CDR3 protein. This sample has around 670,000 distinct CDR3 sequences; around 13% occur once, and the top ten carry roughly 0.84%. Sequencing used PBMCs, obtained before TCRalphabeta/CD19-depleted stem cell transplant. The origin of the receptors is a girl between 2 and 10 years old with congenital amegakaryocytic thrombocytopenia, due to receive a stem cell transplant. The CDR3 runs from the conserved cysteine through the conserved F or W. A D gene is named only where the DNA matches it firmly. Rows may omit the clone size; those that give it use once, few, many or a size class.

>.|many|TRBJ1-6|TRBV20-1
TGCAGTGCCCTGACGGGGGCACCAGATTCACCCCTCCACTTT
CSALTGAPDSPLHF
>.|many|TRBJ2-3|TRBV5-1
TGCGCCAGCAGAAGCCCCGGCAAAGATACGCAGTATTTT
CASRSPGKDTQYF
>.|.|TRBJ2-6|TRBV12-5
TGTGCCTGTGGTTCTGGGGCCAACGTCCTGACTTTC
CACGSGANVLTF
>.|.|TRBJ1-2|TRBV5-1
TGCGCCAGCCGCGCACCGGACAGACCTGATGGCTACACCTTC
CASRAPDRPDGYTF
>TRBD2|many|TRBJ2-7|TRBV10-2
TGCGCCAGCAGTGAGCCATCGGGAGGCTCCTACGAGCAGTACTTC
CASSEPSGGSYEQYF
>TRBD1|many|TRBJ2-2|TRBV20-1
TGCAGTGCTAGAATCCCGGGACAGGGGGGCGGGGAGCTGTTTTTT
CSARIPGQGGGELFF
>.|.|TRBJ1-1|TRBV12-3/TRBV12-4
TGTGCCAGCAGTCCCCGGGACCCGAACACTGAAGCTTTCTTT
CASSPRDPNTEAFF
>TRBD2|few|TRBJ2-1|TRBV5-1
TGCGCCAGCAGCCCCCCCACTAGCGGGAGTTACAATGAGCAGTTCTTC
CASSPPTSGSYNEQFF
>TRBD2|few|TRBJ2-5|TRBV30
TGTGCCTGGAGTATCCCACTAGCGGGAGGCATAGAGACCCAGTACTTC
CAWSIPLAGGIETQYF
>TRBD2|many|TRBJ2-1|TRBV10-3
TGTGCCATCAGTGAGAGTGGGCCGACTAGCGGGTTCTACAATGAGCAGTTCTTC
CAISESGPTSGFYNEQFF
>.|many|TRBJ2-3|TRBV5-1
TGCGCCAGCAGCTTTGCGGGCCTCACAGATACGCAGTATTTT
CASSFAGLTDTQYF
>.|few|TRBJ2-5|TRBV4-1
TGCGCCAGCAGCCAAGTGTTAGAAGAGACCCAGTACTTC
CASSQVLEETQYF
>.|many|TRBJ2-2|TRBV12-3/TRBV12-4
TGTGCCAGCAGTTCCCTCAGGGGCCCCAACACCGGGGAGCTGTTTTTT
CASSSLRGPNTGELFF
>.|few|TRBJ1-1|TRBV12-3/TRBV12-4
TGTGCCAGCAACGTGGACGGATTTAACACTGAAGCTTTCTTT
CASNVDGFNTEAFF
>.|few|TRBJ2-1|TRBV20-1
TGCAGTGCTAGAGACCCAGCCACCCGGTACAATGAGCAGTTCTTC
CSARDPATRYNEQFF
>.|many|TRBJ2-1|TRBV20-1
TGCAGTGCTAGGAACTTAGTGGGCAACAGTGGTGAGCAGTTCTTC
CSARNLVGNSGEQFF
>.|.|TRBJ2-3|TRBV12-3/TRBV12-4
TGTGCCAGCAGACGACAGGGCACAGATACGCAGTATTTT
CASRRQGTDTQYF
>.|many|TRBJ2-7|TRBV6-1
TGTGCCAGCAGTCAGGGGGACTCTTCCTACGAGCAGTACTTC
CASSQGDSSYEQYF
>.|once|TRBJ2-5|TRBV3-1
TGTGCCAGCTCGGAGACACATGAAGAGACCCAGTACTTC
CASSETHEETQYF
>TRBD2|many|TRBJ2-1|TRBV10-1
TGCGCCAGCAGTGCTAGCGGGATTTCCTACAATGAGCAGTTCTTC
CASSASGISYNEQFF
>TRBD2|many|TRBJ2-1|TRBV7-9
TGTGCCAGCAGCTTAGTCGGCGGGAGGGCGAACAATGAGCAGTTCTTC
CASSLVGGRANNEQFF
>.|many|TRBJ2-3|TRBV5-1
TGCGCCAGCAGCCCACGACTAGGGGTCACAGATACGCAGTATTTT
CASSPRLGVTDTQYF
>TRBD2|many|TRBJ2-7|TRBV12-3/TRBV12-4
TGTGCCAGCAGGTTGACTAGCGAGGTGGAGCAGTACTTC
CASRLTSEVEQYF
>.|many|TRBJ1-5|TRBV20-1
TGCAGTGCTAGAAGTATCCGCGGAGAATTTCAGCCCCAGCATTTT
CSARSIRGEFQPQHF
>TRBD2|many|TRBJ2-1|TRBV20-1
TGCAGTGCTAGAGTCCGAGCGGGAGATGAGCAGTTCTTC
CSARVRAGDEQFF
>.|.|TRBJ1-1|TRBV25-1
TGTGCCAGCAGTGACCAGGCCACTGAAGCTTTCTTT
CASSDQATEAFF
>TRBD2|many|TRBJ2-3|TRBV7-9
TGTGCCAGCACGTCAAACCTAGCGGGAGCGGGAGATACGCAGTATTTT
CASTSNLAGAGDTQYF
>.|few|TRBJ2-1|TRBV6-5
TGTGCCAGCAGTTACTCGAGGGTCCCCCACAATGAGCAGTTCTTC
CASSYSRVPHNEQFF
>.|few|TRBJ2-1|TRBV5-1
TGCGCCAGCAGCACCTCACTAGCAGGGTACAATGAGCAGTTCTTC
CASSTSLAGYNEQFF
>.|few|TRBJ2-6|TRBV20-1
TGCAGTGCTACGGCCGGGAGCTCTGGGGCCAACGTCCTGACTTTC
CSATAGSSGANVLTF
>TRBD2|.|TRBJ2-1|TRBV10-3
TGTGCCATCAGTCCCCCACTAGCGGACAATGAGCAGTTCTTC
CAISPPLADNEQFF
>.|many|TRBJ2-5|TRBV5-1
TGCGCCAGCAGCTTGGGCCATAATGAAGAGACCCAGTACTTC
CASSLGHNEETQYF
>TRBD1|few|TRBJ1-1|TRBV29-1
TGCAGCGTTCCGGACAGGGGGCTGGGCACTGAAGCTTTCTTT
CSVPDRGLGTEAFF
>.|many|TRBJ2-5|TRBV20-1
TGCAGTGCTAGAGATGACCAGCTCCAGTACTTC
CSARDDQLQYF
>.|many|TRBJ2-3|TRBV5-1
TGCGCCAGCAGCTCGGACCTACACGGGACGCTGAGCACAGATACGCAGTATTTT
CASSSDLHGTLSTDTQYF
>TRBD2|.|TRBJ2-3|TRBV20-1
TGCAGTGCCTCCGGACTAGCGGGAGGGCCTGTAGATACGCAGTATTTT
CSASGLAGGPVDTQYF
>.|many|TRBJ2-1|TRBV12-3/TRBV12-4
TGTGCCAGCAGTCCCCCGGCGTATCGTGAGCAGTTCTTC
CASSPPAYREQFF
>TRBD2|many|TRBJ2-4|TRBV12-3/TRBV12-4
TGTGCCAGCAGTCAGCGGGAGGAGGGCAAAAACATTCAGTACTTC
CASSQREEGKNIQYF
>.|few|TRBJ2-1|TRBV12-3/TRBV12-4
TGTGCCAGCAGTTTGGGCCAGGGAGGTGGCAATGAGCAGTTCTTC
CASSLGQGGGNEQFF
>TRBD2|few|TRBJ2-1|TRBV20-1
TGCAGTGCTAGAGACTACATGGGCGGTCTCGCGGGAGGCAATGAGCAGTTCTTC
CSARDYMGGLAGGNEQFF